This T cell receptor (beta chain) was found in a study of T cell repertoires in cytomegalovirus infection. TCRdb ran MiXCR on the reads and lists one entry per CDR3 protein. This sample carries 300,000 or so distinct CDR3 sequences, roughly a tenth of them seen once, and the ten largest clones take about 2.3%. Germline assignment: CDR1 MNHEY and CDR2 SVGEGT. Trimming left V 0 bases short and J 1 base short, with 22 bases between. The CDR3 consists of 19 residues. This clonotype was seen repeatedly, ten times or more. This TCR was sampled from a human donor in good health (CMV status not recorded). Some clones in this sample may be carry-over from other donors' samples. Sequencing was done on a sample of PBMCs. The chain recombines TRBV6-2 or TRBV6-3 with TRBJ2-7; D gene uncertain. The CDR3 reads CASSYSPVATASFSYEQYF. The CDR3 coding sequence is TGTGCCAGCAGTTACTCGCCCGTCGCTACAGCTTCCTTTTCCTACGAGCAGTACTTC.